This paragraph reports one TCR beta chain. No antigen is known for it. Base qualities are not provided; no much larger clone lies one nucleotide away. Patients with autoimmune disease history or receiving systemic immunosuppression were excluded from the trial. Peripheral blood for TCR sequencing was collected from all dose cohorts at baseline, on cycle 4 day 1, and on cycle 7 day 1. The samples were taken from a phase I, first-in-human, multicenter, open-label dose-escalation trial of ivuxolimab. Adults with locally advanced or metastatic head and neck squamous cell, hepatocellular, melanoma or renal cell carcinoma were enrolled in the trial. Before TCR sequencing, CD4+ T cells and CD8+ T cells were sorted from peripheral blood as separate populations. For sequencing of the TCRbeta CDR3 region, genomic DNA was extracted from the sorted cells. The immunoSEQ Assay was used to sequence the TCRbeta CDR3 regions. TCRdb stores this immuneACCESS table with in-frame sequences only. Part of the clones is absent; in the studies checked, under half of the shortfall reflects unresolved V genes, and no reason is known for the rest. Within this sample are roughly 20,000 clones, with just over 85% of them counted one time only. The ten biggest clones cover less than 20% of the sample.

This sample was included in a study of OX40 agonist ivuxolimab in advanced cancers. Some background on the complete study: Ivuxolimab, which targeted the costimulatory receptor OX40 (CD134), was an agonistic, fully human IgG2 monoclonal antibody. Intravenous ivuxolimab was administered to patients every 2 weeks at six dose levels: 0.01, 0.1, 0.3, 1.5, 3 and 10 mg/kg. Of the roughly 51 patients in dose escalation, 19 had hepatocellular carcinoma, about 15 had melanoma, 9 had renal cell carcinoma and 9 had head and neck cancer. In the dose-escalation cohort, 75% to 85% of patients were male, and the mean age was roughly 56 years with a range of roughly 20 to 80. Prior anti-PD-1, anti-PD-L1 or anti-CTLA-4 therapy was permitted, and checkpoint inhibitors had been received by around 40% of dose-escalation patients. Partial responses occurred in three dose-escalation patients, of whom one had hepatocellular carcinoma and two had cutaneous melanoma. Peripheral TCRbeta sequencing aimed to test whether ivuxolimab altered TCR sequence diversity and caused clonal T-cell expansion. The monotherapy dose-escalation portion (N ≈ 52 patients) of the phase I ivuxolimab trial is reported in the paper. Results and caveats for the whole study, not just this receptor: Which antigens the clonally expanded peripheral T cells were specific for was not determined. On average, CD8+ T cells showed more expanded clones than CD4+ T cells after ivuxolimab. At doses of 0.1 to 3.0 mg/kg, clonal expansion of both CD4+ and CD8+ T cells in blood was seen between baseline and week 6. In the 0.1-3.0 mg/kg groups, partial responders had among the lowest normalized peripheral clonal expansion, particularly in CD8+ T cells. Low levels of normalized T-cell clonal expansion were also seen in some patients who did not respond.

CDR1 MGHDK and CDR2 SYGVNS were looked up in the germline V gene. Taken from cysteine to phenylalanine, the CDR3 has 14 residues. Just the 42-base CDR3 DNA is kept, in frame starting at base 1. Between the V and J ends, shortened by 6 bases and 6 bases respectively, the junction contains 15 bases. The rearrangement joined TRBV25-1 to TRBJ2-1, with a weak D call of TRBD2 (6 bases match). The sequence came from an adult with an advanced solid tumor such as melanoma, head and neck, liver or kidney cancer. The sample in question was CD4+ or CD8+ T cells sorted from blood, obtained in a trial of the OX40 agonist ivuxolimab. The DNA sequence is as follows: TGTGCCAGCAGGGACTCCGGGACTGCCAATGAGCAGTTCTTC. This sequence encodes CASRDSGTANEQFF.